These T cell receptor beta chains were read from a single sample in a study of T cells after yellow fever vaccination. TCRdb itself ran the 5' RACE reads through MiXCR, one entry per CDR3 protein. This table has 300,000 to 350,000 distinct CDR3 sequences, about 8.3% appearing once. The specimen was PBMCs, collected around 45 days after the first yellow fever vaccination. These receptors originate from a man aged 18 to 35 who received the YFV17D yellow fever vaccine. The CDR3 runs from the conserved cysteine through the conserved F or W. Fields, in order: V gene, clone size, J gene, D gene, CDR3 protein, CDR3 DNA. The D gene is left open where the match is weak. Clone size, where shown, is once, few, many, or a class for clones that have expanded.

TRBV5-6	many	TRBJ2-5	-	CASSPQGGGETQYF	TGTGCCAGCAGCCCACAGGGAGGTGGAGAGACCCAGTACTTC
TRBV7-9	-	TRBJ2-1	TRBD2	CASSPVGSSGNNEQFF	TGTGCCAGCAGCCCGGTTGGGTCTAGCGGGAACAATGAGCAGTTCTTC
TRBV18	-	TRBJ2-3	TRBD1	CASSTQGAGTDTQYF	TGTGCCAGCTCAACCCAGGGGGCGGGTACAGATACGCAGTATTTT
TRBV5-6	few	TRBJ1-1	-	CASSLRGIDTEAFF	TGTGCCAGCAGCTTGAGAGGGATAGATACTGAAGCTTTCTTT
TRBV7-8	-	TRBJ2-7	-	CASSLIADRTAYEQYF	TGTGCCAGCAGCTTAATCGCCGACAGGACAGCCTACGAGCAGTACTTC
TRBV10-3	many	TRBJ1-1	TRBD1	CAISEYQDRGFPEAFF	TGTGCCATCAGTGAGTATCAGGACAGGGGATTTCCTGAAGCTTTCTTT
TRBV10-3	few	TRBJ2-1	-	CAISESYTGNEQFF	TGTGCCATCAGTGAGTCATATACGGGGAATGAGCAGTTCTTC
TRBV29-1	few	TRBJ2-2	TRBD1	CSVVQGDTGELFF	TGCAGCGTTGTTCAGGGGGACACCGGGGAGCTGTTTTTT
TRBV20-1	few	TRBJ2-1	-	CSARGLYNEQFF	TGCAGTGCGCGGGGGCTCTACAATGAGCAGTTCTTC
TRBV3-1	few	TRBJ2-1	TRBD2	CASSQGFGGAYNEQFF	TGTGCCAGCAGCCAAGGCTTTGGGGGGGCCTACAATGAGCAGTTCTTC
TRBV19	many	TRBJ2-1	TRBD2	CASSSPGLAAGDEQFF	TGTGCCAGTAGTAGCCCGGGACTAGCTGCAGGGGATGAGCAGTTCTTC
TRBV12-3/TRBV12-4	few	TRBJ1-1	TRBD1	CASSFDREGTEAFF	TGTGCCAGCAGTTTCGACAGGGAGGGCACTGAAGCTTTCTTT
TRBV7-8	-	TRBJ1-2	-	CASSLERLTDYGYTF	TGTGCCAGCAGCTTAGAGCGTTTGACGGACTATGGCTACACCTTC
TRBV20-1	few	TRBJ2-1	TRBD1	CSASSTGAPYNEQFF	TGCAGTGCTAGTAGTACAGGGGCCCCTTACAATGAGCAGTTCTTC
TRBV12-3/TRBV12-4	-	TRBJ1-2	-	CASSTQRGAYGYTF	TGTGCCAGCAGCACACAGAGGGGCGCCTATGGCTACACCTTC
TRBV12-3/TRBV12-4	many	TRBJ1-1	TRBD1	CASSQGQGAFF	TGTGCCAGCAGTCAGGGACAGGGAGCTTTCTTT